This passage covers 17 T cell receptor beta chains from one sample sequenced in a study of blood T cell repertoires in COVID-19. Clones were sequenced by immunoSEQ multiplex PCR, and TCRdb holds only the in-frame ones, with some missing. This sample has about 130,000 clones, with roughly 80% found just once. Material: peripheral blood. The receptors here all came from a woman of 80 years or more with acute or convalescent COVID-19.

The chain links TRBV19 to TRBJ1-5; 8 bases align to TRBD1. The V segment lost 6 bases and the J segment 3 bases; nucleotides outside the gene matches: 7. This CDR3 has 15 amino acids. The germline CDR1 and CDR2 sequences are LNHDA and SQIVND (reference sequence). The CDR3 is CASSQGQGNNQPQHF. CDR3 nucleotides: TGTGCCAGTAGCCAAGGACAGGGAAACAATCAGCCCCAGCATTTT.

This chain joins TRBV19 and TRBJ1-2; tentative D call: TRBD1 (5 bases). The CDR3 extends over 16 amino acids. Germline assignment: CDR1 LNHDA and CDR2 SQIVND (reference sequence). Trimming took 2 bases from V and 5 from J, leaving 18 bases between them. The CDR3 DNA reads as TGTGCCAGTAGTATATATCATCAGGGAGGTGGATATGGCTACACCTTC. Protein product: CASSIYHQGGGYGYTF.

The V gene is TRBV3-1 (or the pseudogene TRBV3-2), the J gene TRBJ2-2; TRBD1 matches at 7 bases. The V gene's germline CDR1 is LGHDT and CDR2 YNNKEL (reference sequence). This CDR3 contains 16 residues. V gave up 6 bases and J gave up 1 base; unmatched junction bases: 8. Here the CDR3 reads CASRKGGAWNTGELFF. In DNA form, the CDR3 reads TGTGCCAGCAGGAAAGGGGGCGCCTGGAACACCGGGGAGCTGTTTTTT.

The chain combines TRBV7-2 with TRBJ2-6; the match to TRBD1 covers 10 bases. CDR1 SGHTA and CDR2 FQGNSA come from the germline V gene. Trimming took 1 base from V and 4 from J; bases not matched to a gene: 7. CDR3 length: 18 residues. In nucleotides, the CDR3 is TGTGCCAGCAGCTTAGAGGGGACAGGGGCTACGGGGGCCAACGTCCTGACTTTC. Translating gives CASSLEGTGATGANVLTF.

The CDR3 region has the DNA TGTGCCAGCTCACCACGGGGACAGGGCTCCGGGCAGCCCCAGCATTTT. Protein sequence: CASSPRGQGSGQPQHF. The chain combines TRBV18 with TRBJ1-5; 9 positions match TRBD1. Germline CDR1 reads KGHSH; CDR2 reads LQKENI. V was clipped by 1 base and J by 7 bases; unmatched bases: 8. This CDR3 has 16 residues.

The CDR3 sequence: CASSQASQGRSYGYTF. In DNA, the CDR3 is TGCGCCAGCAGCCAAGCCTCCCAGGGGCGAAGCTATGGCTACACCTTC. This chain connects TRBV4-1 to TRBJ1-2; a possible D gene is TRBD1 (6 bases). Germline V gene sequence: CDR1 MGHRA, CDR2 YSYEKL. The CDR3 spans 16 residues. With 1 base removed from V and 4 bases from J, the gap between germline ends came to 16 bases.

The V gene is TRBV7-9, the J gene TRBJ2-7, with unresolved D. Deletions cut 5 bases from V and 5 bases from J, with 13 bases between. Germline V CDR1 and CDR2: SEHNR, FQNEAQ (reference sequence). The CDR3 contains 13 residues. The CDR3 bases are TGTGCCAGCAGCCCTCCTGGCCGAAACGAGCAGTACTTC. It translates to CASSPPGRNEQYF.

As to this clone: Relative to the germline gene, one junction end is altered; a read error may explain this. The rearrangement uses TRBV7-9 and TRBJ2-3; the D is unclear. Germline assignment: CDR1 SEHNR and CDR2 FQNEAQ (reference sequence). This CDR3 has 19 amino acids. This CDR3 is CTSSHATFLVYGSTDTQYF. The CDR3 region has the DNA TGTACCAGCAGCCACGCGACTTTCTTGGTTTACGGGAGCACAGATACGCAGTATTTT.

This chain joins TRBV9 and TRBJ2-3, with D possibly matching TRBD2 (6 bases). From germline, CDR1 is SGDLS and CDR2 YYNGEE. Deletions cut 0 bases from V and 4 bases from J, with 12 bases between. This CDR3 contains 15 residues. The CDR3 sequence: CASSVATSIADTQYF. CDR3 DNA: TGTGCCAGCAGCGTAGCTACTAGCATCGCAGATACGCAGTATTTT.

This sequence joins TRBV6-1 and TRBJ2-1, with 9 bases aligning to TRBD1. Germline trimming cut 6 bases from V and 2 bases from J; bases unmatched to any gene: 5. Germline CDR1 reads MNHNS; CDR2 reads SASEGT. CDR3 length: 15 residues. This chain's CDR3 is CASSQGTGPYNEQFF. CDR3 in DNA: TGTGCCAGCAGCCAAGGGACAGGGCCCTACAATGAGCAGTTCTTC.

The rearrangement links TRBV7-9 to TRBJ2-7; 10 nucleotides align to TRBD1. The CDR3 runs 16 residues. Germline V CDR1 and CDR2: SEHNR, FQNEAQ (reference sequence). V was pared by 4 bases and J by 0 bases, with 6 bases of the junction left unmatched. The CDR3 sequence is CASSSTGTGDSYEQYF. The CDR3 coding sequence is TGTGCCAGCAGCTCAACCGGGACAGGGGACTCCTACGAGCAGTACTTC.

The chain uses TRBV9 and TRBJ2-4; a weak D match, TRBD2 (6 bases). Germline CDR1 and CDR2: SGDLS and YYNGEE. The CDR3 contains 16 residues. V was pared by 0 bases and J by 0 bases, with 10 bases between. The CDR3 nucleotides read TGTGCCAGCAGCGTAGACGGGGGACTAGCCAAAAACATTCAGTACTTC. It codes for CASSVDGGLAKNIQYF.

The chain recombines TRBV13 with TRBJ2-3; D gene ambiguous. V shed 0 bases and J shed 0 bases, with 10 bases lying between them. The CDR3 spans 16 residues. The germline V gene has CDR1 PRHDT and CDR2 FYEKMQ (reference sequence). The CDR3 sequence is CASSLGFIYSTDTQYF. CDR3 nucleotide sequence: TGTGCCAGCAGCTTAGGTTTCATCTATAGCACAGATACGCAGTATTTT.

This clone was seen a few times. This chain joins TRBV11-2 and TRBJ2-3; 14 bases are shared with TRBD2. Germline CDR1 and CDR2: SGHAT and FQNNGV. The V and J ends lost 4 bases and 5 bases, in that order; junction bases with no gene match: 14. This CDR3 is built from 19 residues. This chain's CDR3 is CASSYMPGLAGAGGDTQYF. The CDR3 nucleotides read TGTGCCAGCAGCTATATGCCGGGACTAGCGGGGGCCGGCGGAGATACGCAGTATTTT.

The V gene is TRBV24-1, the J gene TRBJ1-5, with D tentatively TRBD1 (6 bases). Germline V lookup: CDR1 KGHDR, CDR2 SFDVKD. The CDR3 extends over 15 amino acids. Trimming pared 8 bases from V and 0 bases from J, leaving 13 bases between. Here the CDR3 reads CATNQTGVSNQPQHF. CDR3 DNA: TGTGCCACCAATCAGACAGGCGTTAGCAATCAGCCCCAGCATTTT.

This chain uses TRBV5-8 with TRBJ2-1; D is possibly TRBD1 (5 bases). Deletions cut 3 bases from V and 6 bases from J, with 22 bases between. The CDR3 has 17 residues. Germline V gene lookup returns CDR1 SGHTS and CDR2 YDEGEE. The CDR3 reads CASSSIQTDPYTNEQFF. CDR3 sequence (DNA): TGTGCCAGCAGCTCCATCCAGACAGACCCATATACCAATGAGCAGTTCTTC.

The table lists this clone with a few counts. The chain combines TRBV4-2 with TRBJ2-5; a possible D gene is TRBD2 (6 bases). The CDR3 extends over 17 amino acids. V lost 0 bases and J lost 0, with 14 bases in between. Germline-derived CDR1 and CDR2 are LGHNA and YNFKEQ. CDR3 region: CASSQDEGGEYQETQYF. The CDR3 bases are TGTGCCAGCAGCCAAGATGAAGGCGGGGAGTACCAAGAGACCCAGTACTTC.